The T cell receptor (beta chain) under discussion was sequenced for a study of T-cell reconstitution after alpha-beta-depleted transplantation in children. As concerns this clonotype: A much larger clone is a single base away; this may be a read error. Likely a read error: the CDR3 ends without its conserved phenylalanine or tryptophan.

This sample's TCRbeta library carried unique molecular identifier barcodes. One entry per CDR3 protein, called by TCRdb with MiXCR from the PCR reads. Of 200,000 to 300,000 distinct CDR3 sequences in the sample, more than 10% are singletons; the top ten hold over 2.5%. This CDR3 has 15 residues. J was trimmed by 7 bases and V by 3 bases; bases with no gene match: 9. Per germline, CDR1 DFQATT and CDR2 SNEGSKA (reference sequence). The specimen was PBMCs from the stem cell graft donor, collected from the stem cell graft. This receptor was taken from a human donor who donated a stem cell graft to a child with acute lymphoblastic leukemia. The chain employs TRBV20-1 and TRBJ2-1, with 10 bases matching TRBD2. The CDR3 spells CSASSFTSGENEQFS. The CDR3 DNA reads TGCAGTGCTAGTTCCTTTACTAGCGGGGAAAATGAGCAGTTCTCC.